This TCR beta chain was profiled in a study of T cells after somatic rescue of genetic block (dated by TCRdb to the early 2020s). With respect to the entire study: What the study looked at was long-term robustness, specifically in a T-cell system that came about through somatic rescue of a genetic block in T-cell development.

CDR1 is given as SGHKS and CDR2 as YYEKEE, both from the germline V gene (reference sequence). The CDR3 runs 15 amino acids, cysteine and phenylalanine included. Only the CDR3 DNA stays, 45 bases, in frame from base 1. For this chain, trimming is 4 bases at the V end and 2 bases at the J end, and the number of junction bases without a gene match is 5. Library construction relied on the immunoSEQ multiplex PCR assay. Entries here come from immuneACCESS through TCRdb and include only in-frame sequences with V and J called. Some clones fail to appear in such tables; in the studies checked, an unresolved V gene covers under half of the shortfall, and the cause of the remainder is unknown. The sample yields 110,000 or so clones; under 95% were counted once. The top ten constitute approximately 1.5% of the sample. To note about this clone: Its antigen target is currently unknown. Base qualities were left out, and no much larger clone turns up one base away.

The chain is made from TRBV5-5 and TRBJ1-4, with 7 middle bases fitting TRBD1. Specimen: peripheral blood mononuclear cells (PBMCs). The clonotype was recovered from a woman between 18 and 30 years old. The CDR3 loop reads CASSRQGGTNEKLFF. The bases read TGTGCCAGCAGCCGCCAAGGGGGCACTAATGAAAAACTGTTTTTT.